The 13 T cell receptor beta chains given below trace back to one sample, sequenced in a study of cytomegalovirus exposure and HLA in healthy donors. The PCR had 60 Vbeta and 13 Jbeta primers. The method was immunoSEQ multiplex PCR; TCRdb's version includes in-frame clones alone and lacks a portion of them. The sample contains 200,000 to 250,000 clones, 60% to 80% of which appear only once. Sequencing used PBMCs. The origin of the receptors is a man in his late teens or twenties in good health and CMV-seronegative.

The genes are TRBV27 and TRBJ1-4, with 8 bases fitting TRBD1. Unmatched junction bases numbered 3, after V lost 6 bases and J lost 3 bases. This CDR3 has 14 residues. The germline V gene encodes CDR1 MNHEY and CDR2 SMNVEV (reference sequence). Written as DNA, the CDR3 is TGTGCCAGCAGCCTACAGGGGGCTAATGAAAAACTGTTTTTT. Translation gives CASSLQGANEKLFF.

This rearrangement joins TRBV30 to TRBJ1-4; 7 bases map to TRBD1. Germline V lookup: CDR1 GTSNPN, CDR2 SVGIG (reference sequence). The junction had 13 bases not matched to a gene; V was cut back by 1 base and J by 8 bases. This CDR3 has 16 amino acids. The CDR3 region is CAWSARWTGEIEKLFF. CDR3 DNA: TGTGCCTGGAGTGCCCGATGGACAGGAGAAATAGAAAAACTGTTTTTT.

This clone was seen just once. The chain links TRBV28 to TRBJ2-1; 15 nucleotides agree with TRBD2. The V and J ends lost 6 bases and 10 bases, in that order; junction bases with no gene match: 10. In germline, CDR1 is MDHEN, CDR2 SYDVKM. The CDR3 covers 16 residues. The CDR3 sequence: CASSYRTSGRVREQFF. The CDR3 region has the DNA TGTGCCAGCAGCTACCGGACTAGCGGGAGGGTGCGGGAGCAGTTCTTC.

This clone was counted only a few times. V is TRBV5-1 and J is TRBJ2-1; 8 positions agree with TRBD2. V was pared by 2 bases and J by 0 bases, with 4 bases of the junction left unmatched. CDR1 SGHRS and CDR2 YFSETQ come from the germline V gene. CDR3 length: 16 residues. The CDR3 region has the DNA TGCGCCAGCAGCTTAACTAGCGGCAGCTCCTACAATGAGCAGTTCTTC. Encoded protein: CASSLTSGSSYNEQFF.

J is TRBJ1-2 and V is TRBV10-3, with D possibly matching TRBD1 (5 bases). This CDR3 has 17 amino acids. Per germline, CDR1 ENHRY and CDR2 SYGVKD. V was cut by 6 bases and J by 0 bases, with 20 bases left in between. CDR3 residues: CAISLPQAGVPNYGYTF. As DNA, the CDR3 is TGTGCCATCAGCCTACCACAAGCGGGGGTACCTAACTATGGCTACACCTTC.

The chain links TRBV27 to TRBJ2-7; 8 bases map to TRBD1. Germline assignment: CDR1 MNHEY and CDR2 SMNVEV (reference sequence). The trim removed 0 bases at V and 3 bases at J, leaving 7 bases unmatched. There are 16 residues in the CDR3. The CDR3 sequence: CASSLSRQGLNYEQYF. For the CDR3, the DNA is TGTGCCAGCAGTTTATCCCGACAGGGGTTAAACTACGAGCAGTACTTC.

The count of this clone is one. This chain uses TRBV14 with TRBJ2-1, with D maybe TRBD2 (6 bases). Germline V gene sequence: CDR1 SGHDN, CDR2 FVKESK. This CDR3 comprises 15 residues. V was shortened by 0 bases and J by 4 bases, with 10 bases between the two germline ends. CDR3 nucleotides: TGTGCCAGCAGCCAAGAATGGCTAGCGTACAATGAGCAGTTCTTC. Protein sequence: CASSQEWLAYNEQFF.

The chain carries TRBV5-6 and TRBJ2-7; 10 bases agree with TRBD1. V shed 7 bases and J 1 base; nucleotides not matched to a gene: 5. The V gene's germline CDR1 is SGHDT and CDR2 YYEEEE. CDR3 size: 14 residues. The CDR3: CASSWGQGSYEQYF. CDR3 bases: TGTGCCAGCTCATGGGGACAGGGGTCCTACGAGCAGTACTTC.

The chain is built from TRBV5-1 and TRBJ2-3; TRBD2 matches 8 bases. CDR1 and CDR2 (germline): SGHRS, YFSETQ. With V trimmed by 3 bases and J by 3 bases, 9 bases remained unmatched. This CDR3 has 16 residues. The CDR3 is CASSWIPGLETDTQYF. The CDR3, as DNA: TGCGCCAGCAGCTGGATCCCGGGACTAGAGACAGATACGCAGTATTTT.

This rearrangement joins TRBV19 to TRBJ1-1, with D possibly matching TRBD1 (6 bases). The germline V gene has CDR1 LNHDA and CDR2 SQIVND (reference sequence). V was shortened by 3 bases and J by 6 bases, with 29 bases between the two germline ends. This CDR3 is 19 amino acids long. The CDR3 is CASSMWVRDTPITRAEAFF. CDR3 nucleotides: TGTGCCAGTAGTATGTGGGTACGGGACACCCCCATTACCAGGGCTGAAGCTTTCTTT. Full variable domain (outside the CDR3, taken from reference TRBV19 and TRBJ1-1): DGGITQSPKYLFRKEGQNVTLSCEQNLNHDAMYWYRQDPGQGLRLIYYSQIVNDFQKGDIAEGYSVSREKKESFPLTVTSAQKNPTAFYLCASSMWVRDTPITRAEAFFGQGTRLTVV.

CDR3 bases: TGTGCCAGCAGCCCCGGGGGGAGGGCCGGTGAGACCCAGTACTTC. Translation gives CASSPGGRAGETQYF. The chain recombines TRBV28 with TRBJ2-5, with TRBD2 matching 7 bases. V trimming: 6 bases; J trimming: 5 bases; junction bases outside the gene matches: 12. CDR1 is MDHEN and CDR2 is SYDVKM in the germline V gene. The CDR3 consists of 15 residues.

V and J are TRBV4-1 and TRBJ2-7, with TRBD1 matching 8 bases. The CDR3 is made up of 15 amino acids. J was trimmed by 3 bases and V by 0 bases; bases with no gene match: 4. Germline CDR1 is MGHRA and CDR2 is YSYEKL. The CDR3 sequence: CASSQDGQGYYEQYF. For the CDR3, the DNA is TGCGCCAGCAGCCAAGATGGACAGGGCTACTACGAGCAGTACTTC.

This clone was recorded once. The chain has TRBV19 and TRBJ1-5; D unclear. The CDR3 totals 15 residues. V was trimmed by 6 bases and J by 0 bases, leaving 12 bases between them. CDR1 LNHDA and CDR2 SQIVND come from the germline V gene (reference sequence). In DNA, the CDR3 is TGTGCCAGTAGCCCTGACGGGTATAGCAATCAGCCCCAGCATTTT. Amino acid sequence: CASSPDGYSNQPQHF.